The 14 T cell receptor beta chains listed next were all sequenced from one sample in a study of identical twins. From the 5' RACE reads, TCRdb called clonotypes with MiXCR, one entry per CDR3 protein. The table records 500,000 to 550,000 distinct CDR3 sequences, 22% of them present only once. The sample was also reused in another study, on T cells expressing NK-cell markers.

The sample was CD4+ T cells sorted from blood. The origin of the receptors is a woman in her late teens or twenties in good health.

This clonotype was counted between two and nine times. The rearrangement uses TRBV7-2 and TRBJ2-3; TRBD1 agrees at 7 bases. Looked up from germline, CDR1 is SGHTA and CDR2 is FQGNSA. CDR3 length equals 12 residues. J was trimmed by 7 bases and V by 5 bases; bases with no gene match: 3. DNA for the CDR3: TGTGCCAGCAGCCTGGACAGGTATACGCAGTATTTT. Translated: CASSLDRYTQYF.

V and J are TRBV12-3 or TRBV12-4 and TRBJ2-3, with TRBD2 matching over 7 bases. This CDR3 has 17 amino acids. Losses at the gene ends were 5 bases for V and 3 bases for J; bases not matched to a gene: 14. The CDR3 spells CASSHTKGGLSTDTQYF. DNA of the CDR3: TGTGCCAGCAGTCATACAAAGGGAGGGCTTAGTACAGATACGCAGTATTTT.

This clonotype was observed a few times. The chain has TRBV3-1 and TRBJ2-2, with 10 bases fitting TRBD2. Per germline, CDR1 LGHDT and CDR2 YNNKEL (reference sequence). Unmatched junction bases numbered 16, after V lost 5 bases and J lost 7 bases. CDR3 size: 18 residues. DNA for the CDR3: TGTGCCAGCAGCTATACGCAATATAGCGGGAGGATCGGCGGGGAGCTGTTTTTT. Protein: CASSYTQYSGRIGGELFF.

The chain uses TRBV20-1 and TRBJ2-1; no definite D call. V was clipped by 1 base and J by 7 bases, with 8 bases between them. The CDR3 is made up of 12 amino acids. CDR1 and CDR2 (germline): DFQATT, SNEGSKA (reference sequence). As DNA, the CDR3 is TGCAGTGCTAGAGTCGCGAGGAATGAGCAGTTCTTC. Residues: CSARVARNEQFF.

The sample holds a few counts of this clonotype. The chain's CDR3 is CASSVHGQGRADTQYF. The CDR3 region has the DNA TGTGCCAGCAGCGTCCACGGTCAGGGTCGGGCAGATACGCAGTATTTT. The chain has TRBV13 and TRBJ2-3; maybe TRBD1 (5 bases). CDR1 PRHDT and CDR2 FYEKMQ come from the germline V gene (reference sequence). The CDR3 totals 16 residues. V gave up 5 bases and J gave up 4 bases, with 19 bases separating them.

The chain has TRBV5-1 and TRBJ2-3; D perhaps matches TRBD1 (6 bases). The CDR3 has 16 residues. The V gene's germline CDR1 is SGHRS and CDR2 YFSETQ. Trimming left V 3 bases short and J 0 bases short, with 14 bases between. CDR3 residues: CASSYPDRTSTDTQYF. CDR3 in DNA: TGCGCCAGCAGCTACCCGGACAGAACTAGCACAGATACGCAGTATTTT.

The CDR3 sequence is CSASGGSEQYF. The DNA of the CDR3 is TGCAGTGCGTCAGGGGGTAGCGAGCAGTACTTC. The chain links TRBV20-1 to TRBJ2-7; 7 nucleotides agree with TRBD1. V trimming: 6 bases; J trimming: 6 bases; junction bases outside the gene matches: 5. The CDR3 is made up of 11 amino acids. Germline V gene sequence: CDR1 DFQATT, CDR2 SNEGSKA (reference sequence).

The rearrangement joins TRBV10-2 to TRBJ2-1, with TRBD1 as a possible D gene (5 bases). CDR1 is WSHSY and CDR2 is SAAADI in the germline V gene. This CDR3 is built from 12 residues. V was cut by 4 bases and J by 14 bases, with 15 bases left in between. The CDR3 sequence is CASSGRNKGEFF. As DNA, the CDR3 is TGCGCCAGCAGTGGAAGGAACAAAGGGGAGTTCTTC.

The chain recombines TRBV6-1 with TRBJ1-4, with 11 nucleotides matching TRBD1. This CDR3 contains 17 residues. Trimming at V came to 6 bases and at J to 2 bases, leaving 8 bases not matched to a gene. Per the germline V gene, CDR1 is MNHNS and CDR2 is SASEGT. CDR3 sequence: CASRPGQGARTNEKLFF. As DNA, the CDR3 is TGTGCCAGCAGACCAGGACAGGGGGCTCGGACTAATGAAAAACTGTTTTTT.

This rearrangement joins TRBV7-8 to TRBJ2-5; D is undetermined. V lost 8 bases to trimming and J lost 1 base, with 14 bases between them. Germline loops: CDR1 SGHVS, CDR2 FQNEAQ. CDR3 size: 14 residues. DNA for the CDR3: TGTGCCAGCTGTAGAGGCATTGCCCAAGAGACCCAGTACTTC. Translation gives CASCRGIAQETQYF.

This clonotype showed up many times. The V and J genes are TRBV12-3 or TRBV12-4 and TRBJ2-5; D possibly uses TRBD1 or TRBD2 (5 bases each). Trimming took 5 bases from V and 5 from J, leaving 18 bases between them. The CDR3 contains 15 residues. The CDR3 coding sequence is TGTGCCAGCAGTCCTAGCAGGGCCCGCGGGGAGACCCAGTACTTC. This sequence encodes CASSPSRARGETQYF.

This rearrangement joins TRBV5-1 to TRBJ1-4; no firm D call. The CDR3 runs to 14 residues. Germline assignment: CDR1 SGHRS and CDR2 YFSETQ. V was shortened by 0 bases and J by 7 bases, with 10 bases between the two germline ends. The CDR3 nucleotides are TGCGCCAGCAGCTTGGGTACCGCCGGTGAAAAACTGTTTTTT. This codes for CASSLGTAGEKLFF.

The chain links TRBV12-3 or TRBV12-4 to TRBJ1-3; the D is unclear. V lost 5 bases and J lost 4, with 6 bases in between. The CDR3 covers 12 residues. In DNA, the CDR3 is TGTGCCAGCAGTACGACAGGAAACACCATATATTTT. Residues: CASSTTGNTIYF.

The chain links TRBV5-1 to TRBJ2-7; TRBD2 agrees at 9 bases. This CDR3 is 19 amino acids long. V trimming: 4 bases; J trimming: 2 bases; junction bases outside the gene matches: 19. Germline values: CDR1 SGHRS, CDR2 YFSETQ. CDR3 amino acids: CASSPLGTSYKVNTYEQYF. The CDR3 nucleotides are TGCGCCAGCAGCCCCCTTGGGACTAGCTACAAGGTAAACACCTACGAGCAGTACTTC.